A single TCR beta chain is shown here with its context. This sample is drawn from a study of technical replicates of blood from a few donors. CDR3 size: 14 residues. V shed 4 bases and J shed 3 bases, with 10 bases lying between them. In germline, CDR1 is LNHDA, CDR2 SQIVND (reference sequence). Method: immunoSEQ multiplex PCR; TCRdb's copy keeps in-frame clones and lacks some. The data hold about 14,000 clones, with about four fifths observed a single time. The receptor was derived from a human donor in good health. Sequences were obtained from PBMCs. The rearrangement links TRBV19 to TRBJ1-5; D may be TRBD1 (5 bases). As DNA, the CDR3 is TGTGCCAGTAGTAGTCGGGGGGTCAATCAGCCCCAGCATTTT. It yields the protein CASSSRGVNQPQHF.